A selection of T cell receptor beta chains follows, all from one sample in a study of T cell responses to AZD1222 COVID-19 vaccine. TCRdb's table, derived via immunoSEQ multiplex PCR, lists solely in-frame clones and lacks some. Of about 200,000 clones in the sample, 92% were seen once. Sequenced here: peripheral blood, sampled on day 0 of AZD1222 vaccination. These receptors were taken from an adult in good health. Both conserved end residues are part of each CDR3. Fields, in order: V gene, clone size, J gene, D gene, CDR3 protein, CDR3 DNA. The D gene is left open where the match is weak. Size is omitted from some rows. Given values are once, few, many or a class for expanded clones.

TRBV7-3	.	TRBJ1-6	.	CASSLTRQSSYNSPLHF	TGTGCCAGCAGCTTAACGAGACAGAGCTCCTATAATTCACCCCTCCACTTT
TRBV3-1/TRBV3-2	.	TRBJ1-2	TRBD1	CASRTGENGYTF	TGTGCCAGCAGGACAGGGGAGAATGGCTACACCTTC
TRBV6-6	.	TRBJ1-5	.	CASSYFQGNQPQHF	TGTGCCAGCAGTTACTTTCAGGGGAATCAGCCCCAGCATTTT
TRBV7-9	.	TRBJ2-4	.	CASSSRGAGDIQYF	TGTGCCAGCAGCTCCCGGGGGGCGGGGGACATTCAGTACTTC
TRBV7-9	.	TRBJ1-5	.	CASSLGAYQPQHF	TGTGCCAGCAGCTTAGGCGCGTATCAGCCCCAGCATTTT
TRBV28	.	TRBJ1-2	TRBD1	CASSLTPGGTYGYTF	TGTGCCAGCAGTTTAACGCCAGGGGGGACCTATGGCTACACCTTC
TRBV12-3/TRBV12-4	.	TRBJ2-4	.	CASSLAKNIQYF	TGTGCCAGCAGTCTTGCCAAAAACATTCAGTACTTC
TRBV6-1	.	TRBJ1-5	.	CASSESGVQPQHF	TGTGCCAGCAGTGAATCAGGGGTTCAGCCCCAGCATTTT
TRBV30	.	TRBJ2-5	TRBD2	CAWSDYRGGETQYF	TGTGCCTGGAGCGATTACCGGGGGGGAGAGACCCAGTACTTC
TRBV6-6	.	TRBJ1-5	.	CASSPQGRHEPQHF	TGTGCCAGCAGCCCGCAGGGGCGTCACGAGCCCCAGCATTTT
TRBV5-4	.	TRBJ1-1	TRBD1	CASSRGQVNKNTEAFF	TGTGCCAGCAGCCGTGGACAGGTAAATAAGAACACTGAAGCTTTCTTT
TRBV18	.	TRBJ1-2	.	CASSPSSTNYGYTF	TGTGCCAGCTCTCCGTCTTCCACTAACTATGGCTACACCTTC
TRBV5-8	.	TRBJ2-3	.	CASTPGGFWGADTQYF	TGTGCCAGCACCCCGGGGGGCTTCTGGGGCGCAGATACGCAGTATTTT
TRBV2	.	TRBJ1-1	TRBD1	CASRVDRRETEAFF	TGTGCCAGCCGGGTGGACAGGCGCGAGACTGAAGCTTTCTTT
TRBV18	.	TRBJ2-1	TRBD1	CASSPQQGVDEQFF	TGTGCCAGCTCACCGCAACAGGGGGTGGATGAGCAGTTCTTC
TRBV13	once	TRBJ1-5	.	CASSFWGSNQPQHF	TGTGCCAGCAGCTTTTGGGGATCCAATCAGCCCCAGCATTTT
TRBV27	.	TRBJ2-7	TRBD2	CASSSRLAGRYEQYF	TGTGCCAGCAGTTCACGACTAGCGGGGCGATACGAGCAGTACTTC
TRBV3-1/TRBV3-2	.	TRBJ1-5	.	CASSQGLMASSNQPQHF	TGTGCCAGCAGCCAAGGCCTAATGGCGTCTAGCAATCAGCCCCAGCATTTT
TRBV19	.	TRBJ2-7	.	CASSFLGGYEQYF	TGTGCCAGTAGCTTCTTGGGCGGCTACGAGCAGTACTTC
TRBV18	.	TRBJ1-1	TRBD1	CASSQTTGVTEAFF	TGTGCCAGCTCACAGACTACAGGGGTCACTGAAGCTTTCTTT
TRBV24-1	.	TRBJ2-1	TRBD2	CATSDFGVAGVNNEQFF	TGTGCCACCAGTGATTTTGGCGTAGCGGGGGTAAACAATGAGCAGTTCTTC
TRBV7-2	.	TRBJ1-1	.	CASSGFAEVLKAFF	TGTGCCAGCAGCGGCTTCGCGGAGGTTTTAAAAGCTTTCTTT